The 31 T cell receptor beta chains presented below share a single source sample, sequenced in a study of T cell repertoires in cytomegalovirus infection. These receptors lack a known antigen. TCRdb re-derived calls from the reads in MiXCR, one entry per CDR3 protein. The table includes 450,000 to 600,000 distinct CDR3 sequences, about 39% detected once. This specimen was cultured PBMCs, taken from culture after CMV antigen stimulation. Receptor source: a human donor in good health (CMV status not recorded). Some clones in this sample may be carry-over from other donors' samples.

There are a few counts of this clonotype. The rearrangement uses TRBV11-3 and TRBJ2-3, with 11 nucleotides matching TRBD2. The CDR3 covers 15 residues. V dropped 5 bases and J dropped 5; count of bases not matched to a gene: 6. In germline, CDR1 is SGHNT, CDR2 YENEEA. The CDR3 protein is CASSLSGGAQDTQYF. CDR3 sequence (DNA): TGTGCCAGCAGCCTTAGCGGGGGGGCTCAAGATACGCAGTATTTT.

The CDR3 protein is CASTSGGVPDTQYF. CDR3 in DNA: TGTGCCAGCACCAGCGGGGGGGTCCCAGATACGCAGTATTTT. The chain recombines TRBV2 with TRBJ2-3; 10 nucleotides agree with TRBD2. CDR3 length equals 14 residues. The junction had 5 bases not matched to a gene; V was cut back by 7 bases and J by 4 bases. Per germline, CDR1 SNHLY and CDR2 FYNNEI.

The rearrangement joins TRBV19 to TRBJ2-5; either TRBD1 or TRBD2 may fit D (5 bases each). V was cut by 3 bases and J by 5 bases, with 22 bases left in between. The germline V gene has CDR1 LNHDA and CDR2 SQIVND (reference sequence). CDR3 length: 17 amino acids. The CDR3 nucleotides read TGTGCCAGTAGTATTGCTGGGGGAAGAGGCTACAGGGAGACCCAGTACTTC. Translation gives CASSIAGGRGYRETQYF.

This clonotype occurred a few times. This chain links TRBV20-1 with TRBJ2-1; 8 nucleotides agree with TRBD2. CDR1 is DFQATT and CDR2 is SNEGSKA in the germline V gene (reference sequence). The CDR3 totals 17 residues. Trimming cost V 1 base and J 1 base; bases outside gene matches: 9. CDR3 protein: CSARVSSGGSSYNEQFF. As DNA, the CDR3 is TGCAGTGCTAGAGTTTCGAGCGGGGGATCTTCCTACAATGAGCAGTTCTTC.

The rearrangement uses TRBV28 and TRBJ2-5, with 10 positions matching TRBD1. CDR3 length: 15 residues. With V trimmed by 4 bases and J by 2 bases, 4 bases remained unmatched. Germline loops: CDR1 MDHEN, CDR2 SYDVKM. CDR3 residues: CASSWTGGRQETQYF. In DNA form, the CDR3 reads TGTGCCAGCAGTTGGACAGGGGGGAGGCAAGAGACCCAGTACTTC.

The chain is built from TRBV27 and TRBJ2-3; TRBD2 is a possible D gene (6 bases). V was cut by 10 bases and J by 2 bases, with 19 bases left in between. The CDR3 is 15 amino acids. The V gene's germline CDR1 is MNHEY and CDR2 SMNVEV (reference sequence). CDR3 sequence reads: CAILSGLEYTDTQYF. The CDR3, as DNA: TGTGCCATCCTTTCGGGACTGGAGTACACAGATACGCAGTATTTT.

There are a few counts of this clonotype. CDR3 sequence (DNA): TGTGCCAGCAGCCGGCACCCACCGGGACAGGGGATTCAGCCCCAGCATTTT. Amino acids: CASSRHPPGQGIQPQHF. V and J are TRBV7-9 and TRBJ1-5; 10 nucleotides line up with TRBD1. The CDR3 contains 17 residues. Germline CDR1 SEHNR, CDR2 FQNEAQ (reference sequence). After removal of 5 bases from V and 6 bases from J, the junction contained 13 bases not matched to a gene.

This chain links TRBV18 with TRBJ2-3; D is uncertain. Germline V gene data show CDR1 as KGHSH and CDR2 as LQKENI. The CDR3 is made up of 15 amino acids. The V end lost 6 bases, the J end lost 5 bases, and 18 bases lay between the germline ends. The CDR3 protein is CASSRVAESVDTQYF. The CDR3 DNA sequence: TGTGCCAGCTCCCGGGTCGCCGAGTCCGTAGATACGCAGTATTTT. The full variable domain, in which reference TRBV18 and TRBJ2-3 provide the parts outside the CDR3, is NAGVMQNPRHLVRRRGQEARLRCSPMKGHSHVYWYRQLPEEGLKFMVYLQKENIIDESGMPKERFSAEFPKEGPSILRIQQVVRGDSAAYFCASSRVAESVDTQYFGPGTRLTVL.

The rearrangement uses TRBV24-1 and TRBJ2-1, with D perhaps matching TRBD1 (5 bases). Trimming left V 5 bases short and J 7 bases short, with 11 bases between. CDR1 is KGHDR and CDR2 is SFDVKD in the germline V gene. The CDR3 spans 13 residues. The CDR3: CATSGQGSNEQFF. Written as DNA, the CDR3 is TGTGCCACCAGTGGTCAGGGTTCAAATGAGCAGTTCTTC.

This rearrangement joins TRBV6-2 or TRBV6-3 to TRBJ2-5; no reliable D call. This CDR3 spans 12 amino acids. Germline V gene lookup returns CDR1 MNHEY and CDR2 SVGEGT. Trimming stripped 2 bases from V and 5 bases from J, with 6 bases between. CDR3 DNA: TGTGCCAGCAGTTACCCCTCCGAGACCCAGTACTTC. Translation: CASSYPSETQYF.

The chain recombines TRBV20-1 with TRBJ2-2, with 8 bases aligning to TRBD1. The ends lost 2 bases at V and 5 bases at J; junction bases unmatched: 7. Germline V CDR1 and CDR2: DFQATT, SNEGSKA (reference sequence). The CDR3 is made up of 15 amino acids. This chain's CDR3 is CSARIRTGRTGELFF. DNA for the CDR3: TGCAGTGCTAGAATACGGACAGGGAGGACCGGGGAGCTGTTTTTT.

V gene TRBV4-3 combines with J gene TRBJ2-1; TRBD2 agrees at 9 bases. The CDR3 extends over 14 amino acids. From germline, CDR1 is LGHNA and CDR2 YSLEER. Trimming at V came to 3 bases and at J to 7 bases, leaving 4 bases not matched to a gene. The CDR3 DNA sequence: TGCGCCAGCAGCCACGAGCGGGAGGATAATGAGCAGTTCTTC. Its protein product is CASSHEREDNEQFF.

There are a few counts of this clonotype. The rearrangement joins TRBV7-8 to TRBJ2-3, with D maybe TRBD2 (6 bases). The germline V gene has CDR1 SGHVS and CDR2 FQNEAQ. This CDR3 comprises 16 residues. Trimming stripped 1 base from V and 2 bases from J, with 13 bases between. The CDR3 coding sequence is TGTGCCAGCAGCTTAGGGGTAGCGGTTTACACAGATACGCAGTATTTT. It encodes CASSLGVAVYTDTQYF.

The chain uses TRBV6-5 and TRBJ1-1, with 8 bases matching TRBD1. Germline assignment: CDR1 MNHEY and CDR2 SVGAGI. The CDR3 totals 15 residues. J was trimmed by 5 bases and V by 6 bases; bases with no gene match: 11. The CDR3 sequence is CASSSSGTGGTEAFF. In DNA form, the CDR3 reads TGTGCCAGCAGCTCATCTGGGACAGGCGGGACTGAAGCTTTCTTT.

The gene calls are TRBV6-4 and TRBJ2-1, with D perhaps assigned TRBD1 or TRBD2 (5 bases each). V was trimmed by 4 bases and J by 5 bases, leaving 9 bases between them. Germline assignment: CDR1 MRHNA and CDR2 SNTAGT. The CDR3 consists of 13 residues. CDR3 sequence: CASSAGTHNEQFF. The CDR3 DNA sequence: TGTGCCAGCAGTGCCGGGACCCACAATGAGCAGTTCTTC.

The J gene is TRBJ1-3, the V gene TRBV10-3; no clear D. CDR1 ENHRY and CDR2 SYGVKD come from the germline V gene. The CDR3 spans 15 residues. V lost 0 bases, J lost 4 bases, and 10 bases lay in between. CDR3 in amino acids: CAISESNTRGNTIYF. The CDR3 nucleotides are TGTGCCATCAGTGAGTCGAACACGAGAGGAAACACCATATATTTT.

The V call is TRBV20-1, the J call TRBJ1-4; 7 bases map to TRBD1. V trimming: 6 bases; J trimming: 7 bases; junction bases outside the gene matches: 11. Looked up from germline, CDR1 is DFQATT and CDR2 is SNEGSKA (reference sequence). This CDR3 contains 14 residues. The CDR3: CSAAPRGPGEKLFF. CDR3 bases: TGCAGTGCAGCGCCAAGGGGGCCTGGTGAAAAACTGTTTTTT.

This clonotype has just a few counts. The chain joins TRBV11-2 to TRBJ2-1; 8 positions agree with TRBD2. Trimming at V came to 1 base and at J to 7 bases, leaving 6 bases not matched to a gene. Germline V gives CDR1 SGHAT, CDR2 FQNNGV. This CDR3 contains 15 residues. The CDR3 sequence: CASSLVGGRWNEQFF. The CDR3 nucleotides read TGTGCCAGCAGCTTAGTCGGCGGGAGGTGGAATGAGCAGTTCTTC.

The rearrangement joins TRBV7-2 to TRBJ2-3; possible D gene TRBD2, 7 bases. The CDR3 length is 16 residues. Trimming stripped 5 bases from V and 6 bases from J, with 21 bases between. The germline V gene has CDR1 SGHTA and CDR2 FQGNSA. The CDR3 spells CASSPIGRGGSDTQYF. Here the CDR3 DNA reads TGTGCCAGCAGCCCGATTGGCAGGGGAGGGTCGGATACGCAGTATTTT.

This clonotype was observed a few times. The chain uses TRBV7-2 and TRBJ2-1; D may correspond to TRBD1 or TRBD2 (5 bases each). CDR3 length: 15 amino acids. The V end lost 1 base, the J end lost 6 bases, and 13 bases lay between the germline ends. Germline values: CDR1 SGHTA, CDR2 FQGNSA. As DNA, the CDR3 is TGTGCCAGCAGCTTAGGGGGGTTTGAGTCCAATGAGCAGTTCTTC. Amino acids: CASSLGGFESNEQFF.

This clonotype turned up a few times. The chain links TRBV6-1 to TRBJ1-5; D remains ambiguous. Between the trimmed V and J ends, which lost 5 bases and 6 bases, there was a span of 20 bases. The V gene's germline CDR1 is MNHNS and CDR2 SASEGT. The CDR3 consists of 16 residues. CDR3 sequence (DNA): TGTGCCAGCAGTTTACACGCAAACGCTGGGAGTCAGCCCCAGCATTTT. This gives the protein CASSLHANAGSQPQHF.

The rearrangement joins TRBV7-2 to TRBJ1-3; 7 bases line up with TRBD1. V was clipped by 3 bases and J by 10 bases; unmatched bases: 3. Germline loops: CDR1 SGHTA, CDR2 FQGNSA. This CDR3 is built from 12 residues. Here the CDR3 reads CASSFDRATIYF. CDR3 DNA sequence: TGTGCCAGCAGCTTCGACAGGGCTACCATATATTTT.

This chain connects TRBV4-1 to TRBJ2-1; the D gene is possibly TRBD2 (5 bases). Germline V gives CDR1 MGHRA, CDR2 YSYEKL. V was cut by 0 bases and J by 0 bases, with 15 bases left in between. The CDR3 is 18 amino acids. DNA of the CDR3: TGCGCCAGCAGCCAAGATCCCAGCGGTTCAATCTCCTACAATGAGCAGTTCTTC. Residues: CASSQDPSGSISYNEQFF.

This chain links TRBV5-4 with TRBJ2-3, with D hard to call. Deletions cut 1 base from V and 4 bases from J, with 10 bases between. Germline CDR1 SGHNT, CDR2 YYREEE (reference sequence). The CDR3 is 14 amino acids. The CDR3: CASSLSNLADTQYF. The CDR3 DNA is TGTGCCAGCAGCTTGTCCAATCTAGCAGATACGCAGTATTTT.

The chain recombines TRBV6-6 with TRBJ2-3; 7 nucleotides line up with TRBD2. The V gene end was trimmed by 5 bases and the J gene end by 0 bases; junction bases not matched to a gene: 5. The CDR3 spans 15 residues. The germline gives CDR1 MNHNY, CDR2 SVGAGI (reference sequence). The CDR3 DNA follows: TGTGCCAGCAGTCCTACTAGCGCCAGCACAGATACGCAGTATTTT. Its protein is CASSPTSASTDTQYF.

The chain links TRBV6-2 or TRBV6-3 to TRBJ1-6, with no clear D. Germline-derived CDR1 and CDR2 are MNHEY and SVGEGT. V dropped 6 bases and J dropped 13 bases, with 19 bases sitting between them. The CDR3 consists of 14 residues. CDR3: CASRPRDPLSPLHF. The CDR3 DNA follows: TGTGCCAGCAGACCCCGTGACCCCCTCTCGCCCCTCCACTTT.

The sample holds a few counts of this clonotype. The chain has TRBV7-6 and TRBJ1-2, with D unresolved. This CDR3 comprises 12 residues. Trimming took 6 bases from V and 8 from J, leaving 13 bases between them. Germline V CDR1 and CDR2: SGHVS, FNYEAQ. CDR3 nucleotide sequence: TGTGCCAGCAGTCACCTCTCCGAGGGCTACACCTTC. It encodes CASSHLSEGYTF.

In DNA form, the CDR3 reads TGTGCCAGCAGTGAACCGGTATATGGCTACACCTTC. Amino acids: CASSEPVYGYTF. The J gene is TRBJ1-2, the V gene TRBV2; D is unclear. Germline CDR1 is SNHLY and CDR2 is FYNNEI. Trimming took off 2 bases at V and 5 bases at J, with 6 bases between the two ends. The CDR3 has 12 amino acids.

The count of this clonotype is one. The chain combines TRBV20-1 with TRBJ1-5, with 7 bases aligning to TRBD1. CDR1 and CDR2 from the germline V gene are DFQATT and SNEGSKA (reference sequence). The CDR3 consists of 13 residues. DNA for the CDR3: TGCAGCAACTCCCGGGACAGTAATCAGCCCCAGCATTTT. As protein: CSNSRDSNQPQHF.

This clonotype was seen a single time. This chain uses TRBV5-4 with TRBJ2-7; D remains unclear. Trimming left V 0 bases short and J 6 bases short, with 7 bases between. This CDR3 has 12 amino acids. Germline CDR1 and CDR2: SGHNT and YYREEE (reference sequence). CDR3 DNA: TGTGCCAGCAGCTTGGGTGAGCGCGAGCAGTACTTC. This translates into CASSLGEREQYF.

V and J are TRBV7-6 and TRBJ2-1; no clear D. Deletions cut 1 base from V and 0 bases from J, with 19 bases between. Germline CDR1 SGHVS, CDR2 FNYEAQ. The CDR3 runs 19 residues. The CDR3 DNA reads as TGTGCCAGCAGCTTAGTTTCCGTGAGAGTGACGAGCTCCTACAATGAGCAGTTCTTC. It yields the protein CASSLVSVRVTSSYNEQFF.